The 17 T cell receptor beta chains in this list originate from one sample, sequenced in a study of Ad26.COV2.S vaccination and SARS-CoV-2 variants. The data were produced by immunoSEQ multiplex PCR, yet TCRdb's version contains in-frame clones alone and is incomplete. The table has approximately 450,000 clones, about 93% seen once. Treatment here: over 15 received Ad26.COV2.S at low or high dose, single or two shots; about 5 received placebo; per-sample allocation not given. Repertoires come from day 63 after the first vaccine or placebo injection. Sequencing was performed on peripheral blood, taken in a trial of Ad26.COV2.S vaccine versus placebo. Every receptor here comes from a person aged 18-65 years who received the Ad26.COV2.S COVID-19 vaccine or a placebo.

CDR3 in DNA: TGTGCCAGCAGCCCCAGTCTGGGCACAGATACGCAGTATTTT. This gives the protein CASSPSLGTDTQYF. This chain links TRBV2 with TRBJ2-3; D unclear. Trimming cost V 6 bases and J 1 base, with 11 bases left between them. The CDR3 extends over 14 amino acids. Germline V CDR1 and CDR2: SNHLY, FYNNEI.

This chain connects TRBV27 to TRBJ2-3; the match to TRBD2 covers 10 bases. The V gene's germline CDR1 is MNHEY and CDR2 SMNVEV (reference sequence). With 7 bases clipped from V and 3 bases from J, the junction kept 4 bases outside the gene matches. This CDR3 region has 14 residues. Here the CDR3 reads CASKLAGVTDTQYF. The CDR3 DNA is TGTGCCAGCAAGCTAGCGGGAGTGACAGATACGCAGTATTTT.

This chain uses TRBV12-3 or TRBV12-4 with TRBJ2-1; weak D call: TRBD1 (6 bases). V was shortened by 3 bases and J by 8 bases, with 11 bases between the two germline ends. The CDR3 has 13 amino acids. The CDR3 DNA reads as TGTGCCAGCAGTTTGAGGGGGACCCATGAGCAGTTCTTC. This sequence encodes CASSLRGTHEQFF.

This chain joins TRBV30 and TRBJ1-4; maybe TRBD1 (6 bases). V lost 3 bases and J 0 bases, leaving 20 bases between the germline ends. The CDR3 sequence is 18 residues long. Germline V CDR1 and CDR2: GTSNPN, SVGIG (reference sequence). The DNA for the CDR3 is TGTGCCTGGAGCCCTGGACAGACCCTTACTCCAACTAATGAAAAACTGTTTTTT. It encodes CAWSPGQTLTPTNEKLFF.

The chain links TRBV24-1 to TRBJ1-2; D is unresolved. Trimming pared 3 bases from V and 4 bases from J, leaving 8 bases between. CDR3 length: 13 amino acids. Germline V gene lookup returns CDR1 KGHDR and CDR2 SFDVKD. The CDR3 sequence: CATSDVDLYGYTF. The CDR3 bases are TGTGCCACCAGTGATGTCGACCTCTATGGCTACACCTTC.

This clone appeared once. The gene calls are TRBV19 and TRBJ2-5; D is possibly TRBD2 (5 bases). This CDR3 spans 13 amino acids. Trimming took 7 bases from V and 7 from J, leaving 16 bases between them. Germline V lookup: CDR1 LNHDA, CDR2 SQIVND (reference sequence). The DNA of the CDR3 is TGTGCCAGTACTCCCGGGAACGACGCGACCCAGTACTTC. It translates to CASTPGNDATQYF.

J is TRBJ2-5 and V is TRBV11-2, with a weak D call TRBD2 (5 bases). V lost 4 bases, J lost 4 bases, and 10 bases lay in between. This CDR3 spans 13 amino acids. The germline CDR1 and CDR2 sequences are SGHAT and FQNNGV. In DNA form, the CDR3 reads TGTGCCAGCAGCTACCGGGGTGGAGAGACCCAGTACTTC. As protein: CASSYRGGETQYF.

The chain is built from TRBV12-3 or TRBV12-4 and TRBJ2-1, with D unresolved. V was clipped by 5 bases and J by 8 bases, with 10 bases between them. The CDR3 contains 12 residues. CDR3: CASSPSTHEQFF. CDR3 DNA sequence: TGTGCCAGCAGTCCATCGACTCATGAGCAGTTCTTC.

The chain combines TRBV12-3 or TRBV12-4 with TRBJ2-7; D is undetermined. The length of the CDR3 is 12 residues. V dropped 3 bases and J dropped 1 base, with 4 bases sitting between them. CDR3 protein: CASSLTSYEQYF. The DNA for the CDR3 is TGTGCCAGCAGTTTGACATCCTACGAGCAGTACTTC.

The V gene is TRBV30, the J gene TRBJ2-3, with D unclear. Between the trimmed V and J ends, which lost 0 bases and 10 bases, there was a span of 8 bases. Germline CDR1 reads GTSNPN; CDR2 reads SVGIG (reference sequence). This CDR3 comprises 11 residues. The CDR3 DNA reads as TGTGCCTGGAGTGTACAAGCGCCGCAGTATTTT. This encodes CAWSVQAPQYF.

The chain has TRBV5-1 and TRBJ1-1, with D unclear. V was trimmed by 0 bases and J by 1 base, leaving 10 bases between them. CDR1 and CDR2 from the germline V gene are SGHRS and YFSETQ. There are 15 residues in the CDR3. CDR3 nucleotide sequence: TGCGCCAGCAGCTTGGTCAACCACAAGAACACTGAAGCTTTCTTT. Translation gives CASSLVNHKNTEAFF.

V and J are TRBV4-1 and TRBJ1-4; a possible D gene is TRBD1 (6 bases). This CDR3 is built from 17 residues. V was pared by 5 bases and J by 7 bases, with 23 bases between. Germline V gene lookup returns CDR1 MGHRA and CDR2 YSYEKL. CDR3 amino acids: CASSIFQAGRGSEKLFF. The CDR3 nucleotides are TGCGCCAGCAGCATATTTCAGGCGGGCAGGGGTAGTGAAAAACTGTTTTTT.

This clone appeared a single time. This chain joins TRBV18 and TRBJ2-7; D is perhaps TRBD1 (6 bases). CDR3 length: 18 residues. Germline loops: CDR1 KGHSH, CDR2 LQKENI. V lost 6 bases, J lost 0 bases, and 24 bases lay in between. CDR3 in DNA: TGTGCCAGCTCTTACCAGACAGGTGACAGTGAACTCTCCTACGAGCAGTACTTC. Its protein is CASSYQTGDSELSYEQYF.

In nucleotides, the CDR3 is TGTGCCAGCAGTTTCACTAGCGGGAGGTACGAGCAGTACTTC. The encoded protein is CASSFTSGRYEQYF. The chain recombines TRBV27 with TRBJ2-7, with 12 bases identical to TRBD2. V gave up 3 bases and J gave up 4 bases; unmatched junction bases: 1. Germline V CDR1 and CDR2: MNHEY, SMNVEV (reference sequence). This CDR3 has 14 residues.

The V and J genes are TRBV6-5 and TRBJ1-1; D gene unclear. V shed 6 bases and J shed 2 bases, with 4 bases lying between them. This CDR3 has 11 amino acids. The V gene's germline CDR1 is MNHEY and CDR2 SVGAGI. The CDR3 reads CASRGNTEAFF. The CDR3, as DNA: TGTGCCAGCAGGGGTAACACTGAAGCTTTCTTT.

The chain employs TRBV27 and TRBJ2-1; 11 bases map to TRBD2. CDR1 is MNHEY and CDR2 is SMNVEV in the germline V gene (reference sequence). The trim removed 1 base at V and 8 bases at J, leaving 4 bases unmatched. The CDR3 runs 15 residues. CDR3 residues: CASSLYSGRAYEQFF. CDR3 coding DNA: TGTGCCAGCAGTTTATATAGCGGGAGGGCCTATGAGCAGTTCTTC.

The chain has TRBV29-1 and TRBJ1-2; weak D call: TRBD1 (6 bases). V lost 8 bases and J 1 base, leaving 14 bases between the germline ends. CDR3 size: 13 residues. CDR1 and CDR2 from the germline V gene are SQVTM and ANQGSEA. Here the CDR3 reads CSIKQGHNYGYTF. The DNA of the CDR3 is TGCAGCATAAAACAGGGCCATAACTATGGCTACACCTTC. Together with reference TRBV29-1 and TRBJ1-2, the CDR3 gives the full variable domain: SAVISQKPSRDICQRGTSLTIQCQVDSQVTMMFWYRQQPGQSLTLIATANQGSEATYESGFVIDKFPISRPNLTFSTLTVSNMSPEDSSIYLCSIKQGHNYGYTFGSGTRLTVV.